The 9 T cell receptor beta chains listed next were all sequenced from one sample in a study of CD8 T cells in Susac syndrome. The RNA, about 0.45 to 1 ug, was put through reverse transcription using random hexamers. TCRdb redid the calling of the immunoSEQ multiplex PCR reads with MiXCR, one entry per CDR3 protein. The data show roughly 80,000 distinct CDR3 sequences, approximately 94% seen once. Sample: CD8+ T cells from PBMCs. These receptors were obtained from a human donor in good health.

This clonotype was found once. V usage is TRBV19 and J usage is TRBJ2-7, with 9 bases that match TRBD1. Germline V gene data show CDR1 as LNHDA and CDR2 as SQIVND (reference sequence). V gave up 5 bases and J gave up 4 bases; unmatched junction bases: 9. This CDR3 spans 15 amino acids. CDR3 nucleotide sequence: TGTGCCAGTAGTCCTTCGGGACAGGGAGGGTACGAGCAGTACTTC. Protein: CASSPSGQGGYEQYF.

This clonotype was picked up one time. CDR3 DNA sequence: TGTGCCAGCAGCCAAGCCCGGGACCTTCGCACAGATACGCAGTATTTT. This gives the protein CASSQARDLRTDTQYF. The V and J genes are TRBV3-1 and TRBJ2-3, with D possibly called TRBD1 or TRBD2 (5 bases each). The length of the CDR3 is 16 residues. Germline V gene lookup returns CDR1 LGHDT and CDR2 YNNKEL (reference sequence). The germline V and J ends were trimmed by 1 base and 1 base, with 12 bases remaining between them.

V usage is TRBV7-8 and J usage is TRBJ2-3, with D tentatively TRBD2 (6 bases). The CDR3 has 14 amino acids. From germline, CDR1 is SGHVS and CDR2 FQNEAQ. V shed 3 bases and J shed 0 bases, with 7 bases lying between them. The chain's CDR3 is CASSFAGSTDTQYF. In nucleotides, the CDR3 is TGTGCCAGCAGCTTCGCGGGGAGCACAGATACGCAGTATTTT.

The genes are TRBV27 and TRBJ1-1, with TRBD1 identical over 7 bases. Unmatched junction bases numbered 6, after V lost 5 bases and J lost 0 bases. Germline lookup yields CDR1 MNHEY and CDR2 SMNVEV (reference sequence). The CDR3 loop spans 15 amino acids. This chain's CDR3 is CASSTGDSLNTEAFF. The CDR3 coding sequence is TGTGCCAGCAGTACCGGGGACAGCTTGAACACTGAAGCTTTCTTT.

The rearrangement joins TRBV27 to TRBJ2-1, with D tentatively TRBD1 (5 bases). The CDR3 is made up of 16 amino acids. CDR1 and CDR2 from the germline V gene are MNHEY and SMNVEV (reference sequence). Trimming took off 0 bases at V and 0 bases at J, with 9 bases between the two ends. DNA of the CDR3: TGTGCCAGCAGTTTATCCGGCGGACACTCCTACAATGAGCAGTTCTTC. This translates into CASSLSGGHSYNEQFF.

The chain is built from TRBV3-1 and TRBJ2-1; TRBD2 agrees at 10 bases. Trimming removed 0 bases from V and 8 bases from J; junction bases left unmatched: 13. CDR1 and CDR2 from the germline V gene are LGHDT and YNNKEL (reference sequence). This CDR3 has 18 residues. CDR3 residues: CASSQEAIAGGPGHEQFF. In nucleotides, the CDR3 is TGTGCCAGCAGCCAAGAGGCGATAGCGGGAGGCCCCGGTCATGAGCAGTTCTTC.

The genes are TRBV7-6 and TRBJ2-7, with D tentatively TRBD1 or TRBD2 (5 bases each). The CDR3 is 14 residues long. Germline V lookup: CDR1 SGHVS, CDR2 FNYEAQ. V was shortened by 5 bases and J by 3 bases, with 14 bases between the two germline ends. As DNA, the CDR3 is TGTGCCAGCAGCGCAACCGGGACCCTCTACGAGCAGTACTTC. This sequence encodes CASSATGTLYEQYF.

CDR3 nucleotide sequence: TGTGCCAGCAGTGACTCCAGCGGGGGGGGAGATACGCAGTATTTT. Encoded protein: CASSDSSGGGDTQYF. The chain employs TRBV6-4 and TRBJ2-3, with TRBD2 matching 10 bases. The CDR3 runs 15 residues. V trimming: 0 bases; J trimming: 5 bases; junction bases outside the gene matches: 2. The V gene's germline CDR1 is MRHNA and CDR2 SNTAGT.

CDR3 sequence (DNA): TGTGCTAGTGGCGCCCCCGGGACAGTATCCTACGAGCAGTACTTC. Its protein is CASGAPGTVSYEQYF. The V and J genes are TRBV12-5 and TRBJ2-7; TRBD1 aligns across 7 bases. Per germline, CDR1 LGHNT and CDR2 FRNRAP. V was pared by 6 bases and J by 1 base, with 9 bases of the junction left unmatched. The CDR3 extends over 15 amino acids.